This T cell receptor (beta chain) is drawn from a study of CD8 T cells in Susac syndrome. Random hexamers served to reverse transcribe roughly 0.45 to 1 ug RNA. Amplification of TCR beta CDR3 spanned 54 Vbeta and 13 Jbeta via immunoSEQ multiplex PCR. TCRdb independently ran MiXCR on the immunoSEQ multiplex PCR reads; one entry per CDR3 protein. The table records 45,000 to 55,000 distinct CDR3 sequences, approximately 93% of them present only once. With V trimmed by 5 bases and J by 4 bases, 5 bases remained unmatched. This CDR3 region has 15 residues. Germline CDR1 is MNHEY and CDR2 is SMNVEV (reference sequence).

The TCR sequence derives from a human donor in good health. Material: CD8+ T cells from PBMCs. This chain joins TRBV27 and TRBJ2-1; 10 bases are a match to TRBD2. The CDR3 here is CASSPTAGGYNEQFF. CDR3 in DNA: TGTGCCAGCAGTCCCACAGCGGGAGGGTACAATGAGCAGTTCTTC.